These T cell receptor beta chains were read from a single sample in a study of T cells in tuberculosis. Using immunoSEQ multiplex PCR, the repertoire was profiled, and TCRdb retains in-frame clones only, with some absent. The table includes more than 45,000 clones, around 90% detected once. The sample was CD1b-GMM tetramer-negative cells sorted from PBMCs. The source is an adult woman with latent tuberculosis. Both conserved end residues are part of each CDR3. D genes are given only for firm matches. Part of the rows lack a size; the others show once, few, many or a class for expanded clones.

cdr3_length	j_call	d_call	clone_size	v_call	cdr3_aa	cdr3_nt
13	TRBJ1-2	TRBD1	NA	TRBV14	CASSQTRGIGYTF	TGTGCCAGCAGCCAAACCAGGGGGATTGGCTACACCTTC
14	TRBJ1-1	NA	NA	TRBV19	CASSIKGLYTEAFF	TGTGCCAGTAGTATTAAGGGACTATACACTGAAGCTTTCTTT
15	TRBJ1-1	NA	NA	TRBV19	CASSIEAGALYEAFF	TGTGCCAGTAGTATAGAAGCGGGGGCTCTATACGAAGCTTTCTTT
14	TRBJ1-1	TRBD1	NA	TRBV27	CASSSPRDRSEAFF	TGTGCCAGCAGTTCCCCGCGGGACAGGAGTGAAGCTTTCTTT
15	TRBJ1-5	NA	NA	TRBV19	CASSIAQRSNQPQHF	TGTGCCAGTAGTATCGCGCAGCGAAGCAATCAGCCCCAGCATTTT
14	TRBJ1-4	NA	NA	TRBV7-2	CASSLTSNGEKLFF	TGTGCCAGCAGCCTCACATCAAATGGCGAAAAACTGTTTTTT
17	TRBJ2-5	TRBD2	NA	TRBV9	CASSVAVAGASQETQYF	TGTGCCAGCAGCGTAGCCGTAGCGGGAGCCTCCCAAGAGACCCAGTACTTC
14	TRBJ1-1	NA	once	TRBV18	CASSIQATNTEAFF	TGTGCCAGCTCAATCCAGGCTACGAACACTGAAGCTTTCTTT
13	TRBJ2-7	NA	once	TRBV9	CASSVLGGGEQYF	TGTGCCAGCAGCGTATTGGGGGGTGGCGAGCAGTACTTC
21	TRBJ2-3	TRBD2	NA	TRBV9	CASSSAGQGAGTSGRGDTQYF	TGTGCCAGCAGCTCCGCCGGACAGGGGGCTGGGACTAGCGGGAGGGGGGATACGCAGTATTTT
15	TRBJ2-1	NA	NA	TRBV7-2	CASSPRRDPYNEQFF	TGTGCCAGCAGCCCGCGGAGGGACCCCTACAATGAGCAGTTCTTC
14	TRBJ2-5	NA	NA	TRBV30	CAWSGGRAKETQYF	TGTGCCTGGAGCGGGGGACGGGCGAAAGAGACCCAGTACTTC
13	TRBJ1-1	TRBD1	NA	TRBV14	CASSLLTGGEAFF	TGTGCCAGCAGCCTTCTTACAGGGGGTGAAGCTTTCTTT
12	TRBJ1-5	NA	few	TRBV19	CASTKGGQPQHF	TGTGCCAGTACTAAGGGGGGGCAGCCCCAGCATTTT
13	TRBJ1-2	TRBD1	NA	TRBV11-3	CASSPGGRGGYTF	TGTGCCAGCAGCCCAGGGGGGCGGGGTGGCTACACCTTC
18	TRBJ2-1	TRBD1	NA	TRBV7-2	CASSLEGQGASSYNEQFF	TGTGCCAGCAGCTTAGAAGGACAGGGGGCCAGCTCCTACAATGAGCAGTTCTTC
12	TRBJ2-1	NA	NA	TRBV5-1	CASSLTDNEQFF	TGCGCCAGCAGCTTGACAGACAATGAGCAGTTCTTC
13	TRBJ1-3	NA	NA	TRBV18	CASSAAREDTIYF	TGTGCCAGCTCAGCAGCCCGAGAGGACACCATATATTTT
16	TRBJ2-5	NA	NA	TRBV5-1	CASSYRGGTAQETQYF	TGCGCCAGCAGCTATCGGGGCGGGACGGCCCAAGAGACCCAGTACTTC